Sequencing of this TCR beta chain was carried out in a study of cytomegalovirus exposure and HLA in healthy donors. General study points: Rarity marked most TCR sequences, yet some public TCRs occurred in many donors. The classifier, whose performance was assessed in both the original and validation cohorts, reportedly diagnosed cytomegalovirus status with high specificity and sensitivity.

The PCR made use of 60 Vbeta and 13 Jbeta primers. This table comes from immunoSEQ multiplex PCR, and its TCRdb copy is limited to in-frame clones, with some not included. The sample records about 150,000 clones, 75% to 85% being singletons. CDR3 length equals 15 residues. Germline-derived CDR1 and CDR2 are SEHNR and FQNEAQ (reference sequence). V trimming: 3 bases; J trimming: 6 bases; junction bases outside the gene matches: 10. A note on this clone: Its antigen is not known.

The rearrangement links TRBV7-9 to TRBJ2-7; 8 positions match TRBD1. This TCR was recovered from a young man in good health and CMV-seropositive. Sequenced input: PBMCs. DNA for the CDR3: TGTGCCAGCAGCTTGATACAGGGGGGTAAGGTCGAGCAGTACTTC. It yields the protein CASSLIQGGKVEQYF.